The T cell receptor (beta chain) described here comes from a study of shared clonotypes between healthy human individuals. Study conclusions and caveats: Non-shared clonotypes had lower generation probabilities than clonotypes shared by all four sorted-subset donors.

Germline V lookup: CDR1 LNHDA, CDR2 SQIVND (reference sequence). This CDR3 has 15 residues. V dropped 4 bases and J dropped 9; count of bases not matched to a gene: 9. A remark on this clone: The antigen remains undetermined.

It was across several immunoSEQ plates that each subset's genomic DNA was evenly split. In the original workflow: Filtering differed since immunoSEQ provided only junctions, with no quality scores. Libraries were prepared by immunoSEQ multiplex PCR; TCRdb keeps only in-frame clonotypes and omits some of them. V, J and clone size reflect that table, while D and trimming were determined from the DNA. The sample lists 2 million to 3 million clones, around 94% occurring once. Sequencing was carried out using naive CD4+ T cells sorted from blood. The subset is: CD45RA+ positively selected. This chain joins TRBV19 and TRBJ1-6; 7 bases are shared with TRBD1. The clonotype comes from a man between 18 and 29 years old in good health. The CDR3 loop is CASSTDRVIGSPLHF. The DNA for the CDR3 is TGTGCCAGTAGTACCGACAGGGTAATTGGTTCACCCCTCCACTTT.